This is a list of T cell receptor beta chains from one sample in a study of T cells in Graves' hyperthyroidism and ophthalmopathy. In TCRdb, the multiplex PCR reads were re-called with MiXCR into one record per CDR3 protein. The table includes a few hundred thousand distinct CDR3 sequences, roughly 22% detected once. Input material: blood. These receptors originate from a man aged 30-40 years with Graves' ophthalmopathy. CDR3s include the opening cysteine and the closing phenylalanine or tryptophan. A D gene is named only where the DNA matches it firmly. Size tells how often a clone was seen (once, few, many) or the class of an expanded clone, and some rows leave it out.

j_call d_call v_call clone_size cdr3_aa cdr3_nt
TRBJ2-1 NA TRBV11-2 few CASSFGRQNEQFF TGTGCCAGCAGCTTTGGGCGGCAGAATGAGCAGTTCTTC
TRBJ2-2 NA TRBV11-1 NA CASSLEMWRANTGELFF TGTGCCAGCAGCTTAGAGATGTGGAGAGCGAACACCGGGGAGCTGTTTTTT
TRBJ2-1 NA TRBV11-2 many CASSLDEGAGYNEQFF TGTGCCAGCAGCTTAGATGAGGGAGCCGGCTACAATGAGCAGTTCTTC
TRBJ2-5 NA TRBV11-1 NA CASRKKEETQYF TGTGCCAGCAGGAAGAAAGAAGAGACCCAGTACTTC
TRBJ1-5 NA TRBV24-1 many CATSLDNQPQHF TGTGCCACCAGTTTGGACAATCAGCCCCAGCATTTT
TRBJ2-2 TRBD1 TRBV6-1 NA CASILQGYTGELFF TGTGCCAGCATCCTACAGGGGTACACCGGGGAGCTGTTTTTT
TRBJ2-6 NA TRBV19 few CASSPGVQGANVLTF TGTGCCAGTAGTCCGGGGGTTCAAGGGGCCAACGTCCTGACTTTC
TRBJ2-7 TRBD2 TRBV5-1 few CASSQGLGYEQYF TGCGCCAGCAGCCAAGGACTAGGCTACGAGCAGTACTTC
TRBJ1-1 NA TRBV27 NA CASSPTGQWVNTEAFF TGTGCCAGCAGTCCAACCGGACAGTGGGTGAACACTGAAGCTTTCTTT
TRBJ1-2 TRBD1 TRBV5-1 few CASSVRTGGDGYTF TGCGCCAGCAGCGTTCGAACAGGGGGCGACGGCTACACCTTC
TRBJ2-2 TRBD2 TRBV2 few CASTRLAVNTGELFF TGTGCCAGCACTAGACTAGCGGTTAACACCGGGGAGCTGTTTTTT
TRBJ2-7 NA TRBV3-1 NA CASSPMADSSYEQYF TGTGCCAGTAGCCCGATGGCGGATTCCTCCTACGAGCAGTACTTC
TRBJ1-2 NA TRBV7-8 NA CASRDRERSGYTF TGTGCCAGTCGGGACCGGGAGCGCTCTGGCTACACCTTC
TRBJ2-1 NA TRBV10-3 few CAISESALRDDNEQFF TGTGCCATCAGTGAGTCTGCTTTGCGGGACGACAATGAGCAGTTCTTC
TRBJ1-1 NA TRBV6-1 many CASSYQGNTEAFF TGTGCCAGCAGTTACCAGGGGAACACTGAAGCTTTCTTT
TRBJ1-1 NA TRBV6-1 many CASSWNGGRTEAFF TGTGCCAGCAGTTGGAATGGGGGCAGGACTGAAGCTTTCTTT
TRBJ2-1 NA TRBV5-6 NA CASSPPLGPEQFF TGTGCCAGCAGCCCTCCCCTGGGCCCCGAGCAGTTCTTC
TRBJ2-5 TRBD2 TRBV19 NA CASSNLMGGQETQYF TGTGCCAGTAGTAACCTCATGGGGGGGCAAGAGACCCAGTACTTC
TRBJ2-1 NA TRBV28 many CASSKQGSYNEQFF TGTGCCAGCAGTAAGCAGGGGTCCTACAATGAGCAGTTCTTC
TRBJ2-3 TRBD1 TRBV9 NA CASSFLGTGASTDTQYF TGTGCCAGCAGTTTCCTCGGGACAGGGGCTTCCACAGATACGCAGTATTTT
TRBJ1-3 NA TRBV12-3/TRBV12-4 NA CATNFGGSGNTIYF TGTGCCACTAATTTTGGGGGTTCTGGAAACACCATATATTTT
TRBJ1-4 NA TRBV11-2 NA CASSLRGETSTNEKLFF TGTGCCAGCAGCTTAAGGGGGGAAACCTCAACTAATGAAAAACTGTTTTTT
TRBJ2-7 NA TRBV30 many CAWSVHYEQYF TGTGCCTGGAGTGTACATTACGAGCAGTACTTC
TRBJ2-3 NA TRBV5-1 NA CASSLYTTDTQYF TGCGCCAGCAGCCTATACACAACAGATACGCAGTATTTT
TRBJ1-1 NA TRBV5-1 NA CASSLMGLNAEAFF TGCGCCAGCAGCTTGATGGGGCTGAACGCTGAAGCTTTCTTT
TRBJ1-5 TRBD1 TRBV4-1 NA CASSQNLRDRGRQPQHF TGCGCCAGCAGCCAAAACCTCCGGGACAGGGGACGTCAGCCCCAGCATTTT
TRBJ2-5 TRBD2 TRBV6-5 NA CASSYDAGGPRETQYF TGTGCCAGCAGTTACGACGCGGGAGGGCCCCGAGAGACCCAGTACTTC
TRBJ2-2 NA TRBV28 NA CASSGTGERPVSGTTVNTGELFF TGTGCCAGCAGTGGGACAGGAGAAAGACCAGTTTCCGGGACTACCGTGAACACCGGGGAGCTGTTTTTT
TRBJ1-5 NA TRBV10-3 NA CAISESEGNQPQHF TGTGCCATCAGTGAGTCTGAGGGGAATCAGCCCCAGCATTTT
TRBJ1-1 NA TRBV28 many CASRTLLGVNTEAFF TGTGCCAGCAGGACCCTATTGGGGGTGAACACTGAAGCTTTCTTT
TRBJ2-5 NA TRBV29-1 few CSVAAQQETQYF TGCAGCGTTGCTGCCCAACAAGAGACCCAGTACTTC
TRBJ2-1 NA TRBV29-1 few CSVVPGNYNEQFF TGCAGCGTTGTCCCTGGGAACTACAATGAGCAGTTCTTC
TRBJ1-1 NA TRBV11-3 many CASSQTQIAEAFF TGTGCCAGCAGCCAAACCCAAATCGCTGAAGCTTTCTTT
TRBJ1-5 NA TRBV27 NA CASSYNRNQPQHF TGTGCCAGCAGTTATAATCGCAATCAGCCCCAGCATTTT
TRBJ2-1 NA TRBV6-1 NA CASTPTGNEQFF TGTGCCAGCACCCCAACGGGGAATGAGCAGTTCTTC
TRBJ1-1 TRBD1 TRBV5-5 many CASSLTRGMNTEAFF TGTGCCAGCAGCCTCACCAGGGGGATGAACACTGAAGCTTTCTTT
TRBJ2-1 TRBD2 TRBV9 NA CASSVGGGTEQFF TGTGCCAGCAGCGTAGGCGGGGGAACTGAGCAGTTCTTC
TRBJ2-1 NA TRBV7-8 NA CASNSSGTGGYNEQFF TGTGCCAGCAACTCCTCCGGGACTGGGGGATACAATGAGCAGTTCTTC
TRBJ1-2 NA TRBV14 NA CASSPDGRPLSHYGYTF TGTGCCAGCAGCCCCGACGGCCGCCCACTCTCTCACTATGGCTACACCTTC
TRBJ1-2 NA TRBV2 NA CASRGTFANYGYTF TGTGCCAGCAGGGGGACATTTGCTAACTATGGCTACACCTTC
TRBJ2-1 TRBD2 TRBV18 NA CASSSGTSNYNEQFF TGTGCCAGCTCGTCCGGGACTAGCAACTACAATGAGCAGTTCTTC